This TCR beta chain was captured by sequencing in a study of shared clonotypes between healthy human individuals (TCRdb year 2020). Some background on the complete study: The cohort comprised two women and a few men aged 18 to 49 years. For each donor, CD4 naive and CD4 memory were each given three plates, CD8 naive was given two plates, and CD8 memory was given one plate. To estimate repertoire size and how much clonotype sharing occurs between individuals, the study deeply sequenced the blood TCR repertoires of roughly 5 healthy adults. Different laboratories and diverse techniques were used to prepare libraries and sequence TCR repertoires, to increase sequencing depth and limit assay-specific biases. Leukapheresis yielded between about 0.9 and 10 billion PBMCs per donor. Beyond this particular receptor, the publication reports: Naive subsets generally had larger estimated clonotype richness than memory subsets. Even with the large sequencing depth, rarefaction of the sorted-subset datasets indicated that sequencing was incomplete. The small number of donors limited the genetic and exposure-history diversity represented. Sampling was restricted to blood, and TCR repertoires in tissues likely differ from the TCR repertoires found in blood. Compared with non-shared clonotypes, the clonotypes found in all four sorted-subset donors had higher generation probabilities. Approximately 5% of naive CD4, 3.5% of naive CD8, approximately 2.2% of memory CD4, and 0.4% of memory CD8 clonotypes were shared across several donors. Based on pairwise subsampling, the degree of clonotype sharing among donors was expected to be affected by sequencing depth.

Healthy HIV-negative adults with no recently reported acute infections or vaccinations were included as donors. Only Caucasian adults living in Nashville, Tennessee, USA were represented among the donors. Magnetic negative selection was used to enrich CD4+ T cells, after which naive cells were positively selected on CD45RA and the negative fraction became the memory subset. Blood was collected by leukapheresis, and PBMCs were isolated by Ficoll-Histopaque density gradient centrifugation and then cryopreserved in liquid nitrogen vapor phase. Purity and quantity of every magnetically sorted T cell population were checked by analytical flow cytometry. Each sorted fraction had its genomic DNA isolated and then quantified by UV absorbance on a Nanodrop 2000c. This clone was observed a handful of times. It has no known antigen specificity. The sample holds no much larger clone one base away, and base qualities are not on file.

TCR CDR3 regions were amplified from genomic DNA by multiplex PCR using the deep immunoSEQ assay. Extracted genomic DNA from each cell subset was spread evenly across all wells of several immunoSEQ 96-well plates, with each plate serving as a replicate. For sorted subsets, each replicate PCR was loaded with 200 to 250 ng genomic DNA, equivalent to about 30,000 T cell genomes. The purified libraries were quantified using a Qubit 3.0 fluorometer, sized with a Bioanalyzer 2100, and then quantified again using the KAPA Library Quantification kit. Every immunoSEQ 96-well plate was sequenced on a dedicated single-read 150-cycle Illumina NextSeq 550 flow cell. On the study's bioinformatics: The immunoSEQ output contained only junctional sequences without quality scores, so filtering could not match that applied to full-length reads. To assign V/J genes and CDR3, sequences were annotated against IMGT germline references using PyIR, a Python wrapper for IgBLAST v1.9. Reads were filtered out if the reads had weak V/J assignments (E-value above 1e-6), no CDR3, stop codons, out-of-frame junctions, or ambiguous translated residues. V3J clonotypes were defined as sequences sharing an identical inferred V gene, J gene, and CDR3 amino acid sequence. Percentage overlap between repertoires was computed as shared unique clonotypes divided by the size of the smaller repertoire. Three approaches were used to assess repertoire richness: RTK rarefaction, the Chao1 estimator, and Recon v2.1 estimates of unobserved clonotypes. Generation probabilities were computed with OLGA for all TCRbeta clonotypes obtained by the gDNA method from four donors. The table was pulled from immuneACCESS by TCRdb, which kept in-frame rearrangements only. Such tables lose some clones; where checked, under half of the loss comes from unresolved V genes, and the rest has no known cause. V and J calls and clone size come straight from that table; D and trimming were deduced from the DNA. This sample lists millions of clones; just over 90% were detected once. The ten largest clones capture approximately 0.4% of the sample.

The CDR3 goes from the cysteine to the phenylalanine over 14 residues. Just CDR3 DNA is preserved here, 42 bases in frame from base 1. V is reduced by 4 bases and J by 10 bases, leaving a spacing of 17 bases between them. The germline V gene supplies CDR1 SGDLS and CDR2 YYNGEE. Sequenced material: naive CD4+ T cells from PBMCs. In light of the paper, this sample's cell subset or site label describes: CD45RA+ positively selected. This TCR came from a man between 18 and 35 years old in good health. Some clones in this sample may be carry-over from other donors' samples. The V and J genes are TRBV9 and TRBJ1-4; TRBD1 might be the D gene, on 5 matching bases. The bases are TGTGCCAGCAGCTTTAGTTCTTATCAGGGAAAACTGTTTTTT. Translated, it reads CASSFSSYQGKLFF.